Reported below is one TCR beta chain. The data were taken from a study of blood T cell repertoires in COVID-19. Some clones are missing from TCRdb's copy, which holds only in-frame ones; the method was immunoSEQ multiplex PCR. This repertoire shows tens of thousands of clones, more than 75% found once; its top ten account for roughly 15%. With 1 base removed from V and 4 bases from J, the gap between germline ends came to 13 bases. The germline gives CDR1 LGHNA, CDR2 YSLEER. This CDR3 has 15 amino acids. The receptor comes from a woman aged 65 to 85 with acute or convalescent COVID-19. The sequencing sample was made of peripheral blood. V gene TRBV4-3 combines with J gene TRBJ2-5, with a possible D match to TRBD1 (5 bases). The CDR3 DNA reads TGCGCCAGCAGCCAAGGCACAGGAGAAATAGAGACCCAGTACTTC. Amino acids: CASSQGTGEIETQYF.